The 22 T cell receptor beta chains below all came from one sample that was sequenced in a study of blood T cell repertoires in COVID-19. Produced via immunoSEQ multiplex PCR; TCRdb's table is partial and in-frame only. The table includes approximately 400,000 clones, about four fifths detected once. The sequencing sample was made of PBMCs or T cells enriched from blood (not recorded which). The receptors shown here come from a woman aged 50 to 60 who had recovered from COVID-19.

The CDR3 reads CASSLLSRGKNTEAFF. The CDR3 bases are TGTGCCAGCTCACTTTTATCGCGGGGTAAGAACACTGAAGCTTTCTTT. J is TRBJ1-1 and V is TRBV18; no definite D call. CDR1 KGHSH and CDR2 LQKENI come from the germline V gene. This CDR3 is built from 16 residues. Trimming removed 4 bases at V and 1 base at J, with 16 bases between.

Comments on this clone: Within the sample, other DNA sequences also encode this same CDR3. This chain links TRBV30 with TRBJ1-5; D is perhaps TRBD1 (5 bases). V was shortened by 5 bases and J by 0 bases, with 11 bases between the two germline ends. The CDR3 contains 14 residues. Germline CDR1 is GTSNPN and CDR2 is SVGIG (reference sequence). The DNA of the CDR3 is TGTGCCTGGGCGGGCCAGGGTAGCAATCAGCCCCAGCATTTT. This translates into CAWAGQGSNQPQHF.

V usage is TRBV3-1 (or the pseudogene TRBV3-2) and J usage is TRBJ2-3, with D possibly matching TRBD1 (5 bases). The CDR3 totals 14 residues. In germline, CDR1 is LGHDT, CDR2 YNNKEL (reference sequence). With 4 bases removed from V and 3 bases from J, the gap between germline ends came to 11 bases. CDR3 protein: CASSLGQGTDTQYF. The CDR3 DNA sequence: TGTGCCAGCAGCCTCGGGCAGGGTACAGATACGCAGTATTTT.

A remark on this clone: Sequence at one end of the junction differs from germline and may be a read error. The chain uses TRBV6-1 and TRBJ2-7, with D tentatively TRBD1 (5 bases). Germline V CDR1 and CDR2: MNHNS, SASEGT. The CDR3 sequence is 12 residues long. The chain's CDR3 is CASSDDTGHPDF. CDR3 nucleotides: TGTGCCAGCAGTGACGACACCGGACATCCGGACTTC.

The V gene is TRBV30, the J gene TRBJ1-3; 7 bases fit TRBD1. V shed 2 bases, J shed 4 bases, and the junction held 5 bases outside the gene matches. The CDR3 is made up of 14 amino acids. Germline CDR1 GTSNPN, CDR2 SVGIG (reference sequence). This CDR3 reads CAWSLMTGGNTIYF. CDR3 sequence (DNA): TGTGCCTGGAGTTTAATGACAGGGGGAAACACCATATATTTT. Looking up the rest from reference TRBV30 and TRBJ1-3 gives the full variable domain: SQTIHQWPATLVQPVGSPLSLECTVEGTSNPNLYWYRQAAGRGLQLLFYSVGIGQISSEVPQNLSASRPQDRQFILSSKKLLLSDSGFYLCAWSLMTGGNTIYFGEGSWLTVV.

V usage is TRBV7-9 and J usage is TRBJ2-7; tentatively, D is TRBD1 (6 bases). Germline V gene data show CDR1 as SEHNR and CDR2 as FQNEAQ (reference sequence). V was shortened by 4 bases and J by 1 base, with 11 bases between the two germline ends. The CDR3 has 14 amino acids. In DNA form, the CDR3 reads TGTGCCAGCAGCTCAAAGGACAGATCCTACGAGCAGTACTTC. It yields the protein CASSSKDRSYEQYF.

This clone is a singleton in its sample. V and J are TRBV4-2 and TRBJ1-1; D is unclear. Trimming took 0 bases from V and 0 from J, leaving 11 bases between them. This CDR3 comprises 16 residues. CDR1 is LGHNA and CDR2 is YNFKEQ in the germline V gene. Here the CDR3 DNA reads TGTGCCAGCAGCCAAGATATGAGCTCTATGAACACTGAAGCTTTCTTT. Residues: CASSQDMSSMNTEAFF.

The chain has TRBV6-5 and TRBJ2-1; TRBD1 is a possible D gene (6 bases). Looked up from germline, CDR1 is MNHEY and CDR2 is SVGAGI. The V and J ends lost 0 bases and 5 bases respectively, with 11 bases between them. The CDR3 spans 15 residues. The CDR3, as DNA: TGTGCCAGCAGTTACTCAGACAGGCCGGACAATGAGCAGTTCTTC. This translates into CASSYSDRPDNEQFF.

This clone was observed once. The V and J genes are TRBV30 and TRBJ2-1; 9 bases match TRBD1. The germline V gene has CDR1 GTSNPN and CDR2 SVGIG (reference sequence). Trimming at V came to 7 bases and at J to 7 bases, leaving 5 bases not matched to a gene. This CDR3 spans 12 amino acids. CDR3 region: CAFGDRANEQFF. DNA for the CDR3: TGTGCCTTCGGGGACAGGGCGAATGAGCAGTTCTTC.

V usage is TRBV2 and J usage is TRBJ1-2, with 7 bases matching TRBD1. Trimming removed 6 bases from V and 3 bases from J; junction bases left unmatched: 7. The CDR3 sequence is 14 residues long. CDR1 and CDR2 from the germline V gene are SNHLY and FYNNEI. In DNA, the CDR3 is TGTGCCAGCAGCGAGGGGACAGTCGACTATGGCTACACCTTC. This sequence encodes CASSEGTVDYGYTF. Looking up the rest from reference TRBV2 and TRBJ1-2 gives the full variable domain: EPEVTQTPSHQVTQMGQEVILRCVPISNHLYFYWYRQILGQKVEFLVSFYNNEISEKSEIFDDQFSVERPDGSNFTLKIRSTKLEDSAMYFCASSEGTVDYGYTFGSGTRLTVV.

This chain links TRBV5-4 with TRBJ1-2; 7 bases line up with TRBD1. The CDR3 is 16 amino acids. Per germline, CDR1 SGHNT and CDR2 YYREEE (reference sequence). J gave up 8 bases and V 1 base, and 14 bases lay outside the gene matches. CDR3 coding DNA: TGTGCCAGCAGCTTGACAGGGGCAGCCGCTCTATACGGCTACACCTTC. Amino acid sequence: CASSLTGAAALYGYTF. The variable domain in full, completed from reference TRBV5-4 and TRBJ1-2, reads ETGVTQSPTHLIKTRGQQVTLRCSSQSGHNTVSWYQQALGQGPQFIFQYYREEENGRGNFPPRFSGLQFPNYSSELNVNALELDDSALYLCASSLTGAAALYGYTFGSGTRLTVV.

This chain uses TRBV7-6 with TRBJ1-3, with a tentative D call TRBD1 (6 bases). V lost 1 base and J 2 bases, leaving 12 bases between the germline ends. The CDR3 sequence is 16 residues long. The V gene's germline CDR1 is SGHVS and CDR2 FNYEAQ. This CDR3 reads CASSLVQGLAGNTIYF. CDR3 DNA sequence: TGTGCCAGCAGCTTAGTGCAGGGGTTGGCTGGAAACACCATATATTTT.

The genes are TRBV5-6 and TRBJ2-5, with D possibly TRBD1 on 5 matching bases. This CDR3 region has 13 residues. Trimming stripped 0 bases from V and 5 bases from J, with 8 bases between. In germline, CDR1 is SGHDT, CDR2 YYEEEE. The CDR3 loop is CASSLVRAETQYF. The CDR3 nucleotides read TGTGCCAGCAGCTTGGTCAGGGCGGAGACCCAGTACTTC.

This clone was recorded once. The chain has TRBV27 and TRBJ1-2, with a weak D call TRBD1 (6 bases). Trimming removed 2 bases from V and 5 bases from J, with 21 bases in between. The CDR3 has 17 amino acids. Germline lookup yields CDR1 MNHEY and CDR2 SMNVEV (reference sequence). In nucleotides, the CDR3 is TGTGCCAGCAGTTTAGGGGGCCCGGGGCGAGGGGCTTATGGCTACACCTTC. Residues: CASSLGGPGRGAYGYTF.

There are many counts of this clone. The CDR3 region has the DNA TGCGCCACCGCGGAGGGTACGGCCTACAATGAGCAGTTCTTC. Translating it yields CATAEGTAYNEQFF. This chain uses TRBV5-1 with TRBJ2-1; D possibly corresponds to TRBD2 (6 bases). This CDR3 region has 14 residues. CDR1 SGHRS and CDR2 YFSETQ come from the germline V gene. V was pared by 9 bases and J by 2 bases, with 15 bases between.

J is TRBJ1-5 and V is TRBV18; 9 nucleotides align to TRBD1. With V trimmed by 3 bases and J by 3 bases, 3 bases remained unmatched. The V gene's germline CDR1 is KGHSH and CDR2 LQKENI. The CDR3 totals 15 residues. The CDR3 DNA follows: TGTGCCAGCTCACCTGGGACAGGGAACAATCAGCCCCAGCATTTT. It specifies CASSPGTGNNQPQHF. Complete variable domain (other parts from reference TRBV18 and TRBJ1-5): NAGVMQNPRHLVRRRGQEARLRCSPMKGHSHVYWYRQLPEEGLKFMVYLQKENIIDESGMPKERFSAEFPKEGPSILRIQQVVRGDSAAYFCASSPGTGNNQPQHFGDGTRLSIL.

This clone was detected ten times or more. Here the CDR3 reads CASRWGASGGYTF. CDR3 nucleotide sequence: TGTGCCAGTAGGTGGGGAGCGTCTGGTGGCTACACCTTC. This chain links TRBV19 with TRBJ1-2; D unclear. The length of the CDR3 is 13 residues. CDR1 is LNHDA and CDR2 is SQIVND in the germline V gene (reference sequence). V gave up 6 bases and J gave up 7 bases, with 15 bases separating them.

The DNA for the CDR3 is TGCGCCAGCAGCCAATATGCACCGGGACAGAGTAGCAATCAGCCCCAGCATTTT. Encoded protein: CASSQYAPGQSSNQPQHF. V is TRBV4-1 and J is TRBJ1-5; 7 positions agree with TRBD1. V lost 2 bases, J lost 0 bases, and 10 bases stayed unmatched. This CDR3 has 18 residues. In germline, CDR1 is MGHRA, CDR2 YSYEKL.

This rearrangement joins TRBV3-1 (or the pseudogene TRBV3-2) to TRBJ2-7; D not certain. This CDR3 has 11 amino acids. From germline, CDR1 is LGHDT and CDR2 YNNKEL (reference sequence). V was pared by 9 bases and J by 5 bases, with 11 bases between. The CDR3 here is CASGSLHEQYF. The CDR3 DNA sequence: TGTGCCAGTGGTTCACTCCACGAGCAGTACTTC.

The chain has TRBV7-9 and TRBJ2-3, with 11 bases matching TRBD2. Germline-derived CDR1 and CDR2 are SEHNR and FQNEAQ (reference sequence). This CDR3 is built from 16 residues. The V gene end was trimmed by 5 bases and the J gene end by 0 bases; junction bases not matched to a gene: 4. The DNA for the CDR3 is TGTGCCAGCAGCCTAGGGACTAGCGGTAGCACAGATACGCAGTATTTT. Encoded protein: CASSLGTSGSTDTQYF.

The V call is TRBV30, the J call TRBJ1-6; 7 bases are shared with TRBD1. This CDR3 has 15 amino acids. After removal of 6 bases from V and 12 bases from J, the junction contained 17 bases not matched to a gene. Germline CDR1 GTSNPN, CDR2 SVGIG (reference sequence). This chain's CDR3 is CACEGGQPGRGPLHF. CDR3 coding DNA: TGTGCCTGTGAAGGGGGCCAACCGGGTCGGGGACCCCTCCACTTT.

The chain has TRBV5-5 and TRBJ1-1; 7 nucleotides align to TRBD1. Germline V gives CDR1 SGHKS, CDR2 YYEKEE (reference sequence). The CDR3 length is 15 residues. Trimming took 7 bases from V and 0 from J; bases not matched to a gene: 9. The CDR3 region is CASGRDSLLNTEAFF. The DNA for the CDR3 is TGTGCCAGCGGACGGGACAGCCTATTGAACACTGAAGCTTTCTTT.